The 24 T cell receptor beta chains in this list originate from one sample, sequenced in a study of T-cell memory formation after mild COVID-19. Via MiXCR, TCRdb re-called the 5' RACE reads, giving one row per CDR3 protein. The table lists some 64,000 distinct CDR3 sequences, about a tenth of them singletons, with around 1.1% in the top ten. Input material: PBMCs or a T cell subset sorted from them (not recorded which). The receptors were sampled from a man aged 18 to 30 who had mild COVID-19 (a few samples of this study predate the infection). Cell type and time point are not known.

This clonotype was observed many times. The chain combines TRBV30 with TRBJ2-7; the D call may be TRBD1 or TRBD2 (7 bases each). V was pared by 2 bases and J by 3 bases, with 14 bases between. In germline, CDR1 is GTSNPN, CDR2 SVGIG (reference sequence). The CDR3 totals 14 residues. In DNA form, the CDR3 reads TGTGCCTGGAGTAGCGGGACAGCGTTCTACGAGCAGTACTTC. Translated: CAWSSGTAFYEQYF. Filled out from reference TRBV30 and TRBJ2-7, the complete variable domain reads SQTIHQWPATLVQPVGSPLSLECTVEGTSNPNLYWYRQAAGRGLQLLFYSVGIGQISSEVPQNLSASRPQDRQFILSSKKLLLSDSGFYLCAWSSGTAFYEQYFGPGTRLTVT.

V and J are TRBV3-1 and TRBJ2-3; 9 bases map to TRBD2. Trimming at V came to 5 bases and at J to 4 bases, leaving 10 bases not matched to a gene. Germline V gene sequence: CDR1 LGHDT, CDR2 YNNKEL (reference sequence). The CDR3 has 16 amino acids. CDR3 nucleotides: TGTGCCAGCAGCTTCTCCGGGACTAGCTACCCAGATACGCAGTATTTT. This sequence encodes CASSFSGTSYPDTQYF.

CDR3: CASKNRGGYSYEQYV. CDR3 bases: TGTGCCAGCAAAAACCGCGGGGGATACTCCTACGAGCAGTACGTC. This chain connects TRBV2 to TRBJ2-7; 7 bases agree with TRBD2. Germline V lookup: CDR1 SNHLY, CDR2 FYNNEI. The length of the CDR3 is 15 residues. Germline trimming cut 7 bases from V and 0 bases from J; bases unmatched to any gene: 9.

The V call is TRBV10-3, the J call TRBJ2-3, with 11 bases fitting TRBD2. The CDR3 consists of 14 residues. Trimming cost V 4 bases and J 6 bases; bases outside gene matches: 3. CDR1 is ENHRY and CDR2 is SYGVKD in the germline V gene. CDR3 coding DNA: TGTGCCATCAGTGGTAGCGGGGGGGCGGATACGCAGTATTTT. Protein product: CAISGSGGADTQYF.

This clonotype has more than one count but fewer than ten. The rearrangement uses TRBV29-1 and TRBJ2-3; the D gene is possibly TRBD1 (6 bases). From germline, CDR1 is SQVTM and CDR2 ANQGSEA. The CDR3 extends over 13 amino acids. Trimming removed 0 bases from V and 4 bases from J, with 8 bases in between. CDR3 amino acids: CSVEDEGADTQYF. Written as DNA, the CDR3 is TGCAGCGTTGAAGACGAGGGGGCAGATACGCAGTATTTT.

The sample holds a few counts of this clonotype. The rearrangement joins TRBV5-1 to TRBJ2-7; 8 bases map to TRBD1. Germline values: CDR1 SGHRS, CDR2 YFSETQ. This CDR3 contains 14 residues. The ends lost 3 bases at V and 3 bases at J; junction bases unmatched: 5. As DNA, the CDR3 is TGCGCCAGCAGCTCCCAGGGGGCGGGCTACGAGCAGTACGTC. Translation: CASSSQGAGYEQYV.

The V gene is TRBV10-2, the J gene TRBJ2-3; 10 bases map to TRBD2. The CDR3 length is 16 residues. Germline CDR1 and CDR2: WSHSY and SAAADI. Unmatched junction bases numbered 7, after V lost 7 bases and J lost 0 bases. The CDR3 DNA sequence: TGCGCCAGCAAGATAGCGGGGGGACTAAGCACAGATACGCAGTATTTT. Amino acid sequence: CASKIAGGLSTDTQYF.

This clonotype was counted a few times. CDR3 region: CSATSPAGGQNNEQFF. In nucleotides, the CDR3 is TGCAGTGCTACTTCCCCGGCGGGGGGGCAGAACAATGAGCAGTTCTTC. The chain joins TRBV20-1 to TRBJ2-1, with TRBD2 matching 9 bases. Germline CDR1 reads DFQATT; CDR2 reads SNEGSKA (reference sequence). This CDR3 is built from 16 residues. The V and J ends lost 4 bases and 5 bases, in that order; junction bases with no gene match: 12.

This chain links TRBV7-2 with TRBJ2-3; D not certain. The CDR3 consists of 14 residues. From germline, CDR1 is SGHTA and CDR2 FQGNSA. Trimming took 6 bases from V and 1 from J, leaving 11 bases between them. The CDR3 sequence: CASSIPLGTDTQYF. Written as DNA, the CDR3 is TGTGCCAGCAGTATACCCCTTGGCACAGATACGCAGTATTTT.

This chain joins TRBV5-1 and TRBJ2-3; 8 nucleotides agree with TRBD1. The CDR3 runs to 15 residues. Unmatched junction bases numbered 5, after V lost 0 bases and J lost 5 bases. The V gene's germline CDR1 is SGHRS and CDR2 YFSETQ. CDR3 nucleotides: TGCGCCAGCAGCTTGGACAGGGGGTGGGAAGATACGCAGTATTTT. The encoded protein is CASSLDRGWEDTQYF.

The sample holds a few counts of this clonotype. The chain is built from TRBV4-1 and TRBJ1-5; D is possibly TRBD1 (5 bases). There are 17 residues in the CDR3. Trimming removed 4 bases at V and 7 bases at J, with 23 bases between. Germline V gene data show CDR1 as MGHRA and CDR2 as YSYEKL. The DNA for the CDR3 is TGCGCCAGCAGCCCAGGTCTGAGGAGCAGGGTAGGACAGCCCCAGCATTTT. Translating it yields CASSPGLRSRVGQPQHF.

This clonotype showed up just a few times. The J gene is TRBJ2-7, the V gene TRBV18, with D possibly being TRBD2 (7 bases). V lost 6 bases and J lost 3, with 18 bases in between. The CDR3 sequence is 15 residues long. Germline values: CDR1 KGHSH, CDR2 LQKENI. CDR3 sequence reads: CASSREGGIVYEQYF. The DNA for the CDR3 is TGTGCCAGCTCCCGAGAGGGGGGGATCGTCTACGAGCAGTACTTC.

There are many counts of this clonotype. The V and J genes are TRBV12-3 or TRBV12-4 and TRBJ2-5; 10 bases match TRBD1. The CDR3 totals 15 residues. Losses at the gene ends were 6 bases for V and 5 bases for J; bases not matched to a gene: 9. The CDR3 DNA is TGTGCCAGCAGCGGACGGACAGGGGGTCGGGAGACCCAGTACTTC. Translated: CASSGRTGGRETQYF.

A few counts support this clonotype. This sequence joins TRBV20-1 and TRBJ2-1, with a tentative D call TRBD1 (6 bases). The ends were cut back, 6 bases at V and 2 bases at J, with 17 bases in the middle. The CDR3 contains 15 residues. The germline gives CDR1 DFQATT, CDR2 SNEGSKA (reference sequence). CDR3 sequence: CSASRGRGPYNEQFF. In DNA form, the CDR3 reads TGCAGTGCCAGTAGGGGCAGGGGACCCTACAATGAGCAGTTCTTC.

The genes are TRBV28 and TRBJ2-7; D remains ambiguous. The ends were cut back, 2 bases at V and 3 bases at J, with 8 bases in the middle. The CDR3 has 13 residues. CDR1 is MDHEN and CDR2 is SYDVKM in the germline V gene. The CDR3, as DNA: TGTGCCAGCAGTTTAGACGGAAACTACGAGCAGTACGTC. Translating gives CASSLDGNYEQYV.

This clonotype has only a few counts. This chain joins TRBV7-2 and TRBJ2-3; TRBD1 matches at 11 bases. The CDR3 has 14 residues. J gave up 5 bases and V 4 bases, and 2 bases lay outside the gene matches. CDR1 and CDR2 from the germline V gene are SGHTA and FQGNSA. The CDR3 region has the DNA TGTGCCAGCAGCTCGGGACAGGGGGTAGATACGCAGTATTTT. Protein sequence: CASSSGQGVDTQYF.

This clonotype was detected a few times. V and J are TRBV7-2 and TRBJ1-2; no clear D. The CDR3 has 12 amino acids. Germline V lookup: CDR1 SGHTA, CDR2 FQGNSA. With 5 bases removed from V and 8 bases from J, the gap between germline ends came to 12 bases. The DNA for the CDR3 is TGTGCCAGCAGCCTAATGGGGAGGGGCTACACCTTC. Protein sequence: CASSLMGRGYTF.

The chain couples TRBV20-1 to TRBJ1-1, with D unclear. Germline lookup yields CDR1 DFQATT and CDR2 SNEGSKA (reference sequence). The CDR3 has 15 amino acids. V dropped 1 base and J dropped 0 bases, with 12 bases sitting between them. The DNA of the CDR3 is TGCAGTGCTAGAGCTCAGTGGGGAATGAACACTGAAGCTTTCTTT. Its translation: CSARAQWGMNTEAFF.

This chain connects TRBV29-1 to TRBJ2-3; D is unclear. Looked up from germline, CDR1 is SQVTM and CDR2 is ANQGSEA. The V gene lost 4 bases and the J gene lost 0 bases, with 8 bases spanning the gap. The CDR3 sequence is 13 residues long. The CDR3 sequence is CSVGESSTDTQYF. The DNA for the CDR3 is TGCAGCGTTGGAGAGTCTAGCACAGATACGCAGTATTTT.

The genes are TRBV5-1 and TRBJ1-2; D unresolved. The CDR3 length is 13 residues. Germline-derived CDR1 and CDR2 are SGHRS and YFSETQ. The germline V and J ends were trimmed by 4 bases and 0 bases, with 7 bases remaining between them. CDR3 region: CASSHGANYGYTF. The DNA for the CDR3 is TGCGCCAGCAGCCACGGGGCTAACTATGGCTACACCTTC.

The V and J genes are TRBV7-2 and TRBJ2-7; 10 bases match TRBD2. After removal of 1 base from V and 3 bases from J, the junction contained 3 bases not matched to a gene. CDR3 length: 15 amino acids. The V gene's germline CDR1 is SGHTA and CDR2 FQGNSA. CDR3 region: CASSLGLAGVYEQYV. The CDR3 bases are TGTGCCAGCAGCTTAGGGCTAGCGGGGGTCTACGAGCAGTACGTC.

Only a few counts were recorded for this clonotype. The chain carries TRBV4-1 and TRBJ2-1, with 11 bases fitting TRBD2. The CDR3 has 20 amino acids. CDR1 MGHRA and CDR2 YSYEKL come from the germline V gene. Trimming at V came to 0 bases and at J to 0 bases, leaving 10 bases not matched to a gene. The CDR3 loop is CASSQDLVLAGGLSYNEQFF. In DNA form, the CDR3 reads TGCGCCAGCAGCCAAGATTTGGTCCTAGCGGGGGGTCTCTCCTACAATGAGCAGTTCTTC.

Only a few counts were recorded for this clonotype. V gene TRBV7-6 combines with J gene TRBJ2-3; 9 bases match TRBD2. Germline CDR1 and CDR2: SGHVS and FNYEAQ. V shed 1 base, J shed 5 bases, and the junction held 13 bases outside the gene matches. The CDR3 loop spans 18 amino acids. CDR3 protein: CASSLVIASSGTIDTQYF. In DNA form, the CDR3 reads TGTGCCAGCAGCTTAGTTATAGCGTCTAGCGGGACGATAGATACGCAGTATTTT.

The chain has TRBV21-1 and TRBJ2-7. TRBV21-1 is a listed pseudogene. The CDR3 runs to 9 residues. CDR3 sequence: CASSKEDGV. The CDR3 region has the DNA TGTGCCAGCAGCAAAGAGGATGGCGTC.